The 16 T cell receptor beta chains below come from one sample, sequenced in a study of blood T cell repertoires in COVID-19. Sequenced by immunoSEQ multiplex PCR; TCRdb stores in-frame clones only, minus some. The sample holds more than 85,000 clones, 88% seen once. The specimen was peripheral blood. These receptor sequences come from a woman aged 45-65 years with acute or convalescent COVID-19.

With respect to this clone: The sample contains more than one DNA sequence encoding this CDR3. The rearrangement joins TRBV24-1 to TRBJ2-7, with 11 positions matching TRBD1. This CDR3 contains 15 residues. Germline CDR1 reads KGHDR; CDR2 reads SFDVKD. Trimming cost V 4 bases and J 3 bases; bases outside gene matches: 4. CDR3 protein: CATSDPGTGGYEQYF. In DNA form, the CDR3 reads TGTGCCACCAGTGACCCCGGGACAGGGGGCTACGAGCAGTACTTC.

The genes are TRBV3-1 (or the pseudogene TRBV3-2) and TRBJ2-3, with D tentatively TRBD1 (7 bases). Per germline, CDR1 LGHDT and CDR2 YNNKEL (reference sequence). The V end was cut by 3 bases, the J end by 0 bases, with 10 bases between. This CDR3 spans 15 amino acids. The CDR3 DNA reads TGTGCCAGCAGCCAGGAGGGGGCTAGCACAGATACGCAGTATTTT. Residues: CASSQEGASTDTQYF.

The rearrangement links TRBV5-4 to TRBJ2-5; a weak D match, TRBD2 (6 bases). Trimming removed 0 bases at V and 3 bases at J, with 12 bases between. This CDR3 has 15 amino acids. Germline CDR1 SGHNT, CDR2 YYREEE (reference sequence). CDR3 sequence reads: CASSLVAGPEETQYF. The DNA for the CDR3 is TGTGCCAGCAGCTTGGTTGCGGGGCCCGAAGAGACCCAGTACTTC.

The chain joins TRBV6-5 to TRBJ1-5; possibly TRBD1 for D (5 bases). The germline V gene has CDR1 MNHEY and CDR2 SVGAGI. V was shortened by 4 bases and J by 6 bases, with 19 bases between the two germline ends. The CDR3 covers 16 residues. The CDR3 DNA reads TGTGCCAGCAGTTTCTTCTCGGACGGGGGGAGTCAGCCCCAGCATTTT. It specifies CASSFFSDGGSQPQHF.

This clone has a single count. The rearrangement links TRBV5-1 to TRBJ2-1; D possibly corresponds to TRBD1 (7 bases). This CDR3 has 15 amino acids. The V gene's germline CDR1 is SGHRS and CDR2 YFSETQ. Trimming removed 4 bases from V and 8 bases from J, with 19 bases in between. The DNA for the CDR3 is TGCGCCAGCAGCGGCGGGGACAGCCTTAGCTATGAGCAGTTCTTC. Encoded protein: CASSGGDSLSYEQFF. Variable domain in full (rest from reference TRBV5-1 and TRBJ2-1): KAGVTQTPRYLIKTRGQQVTLSCSPISGHRSVSWYQQTPGQGLQFLFEYFSETQRNKGNFPGRFSGRQFSNSRSEMNVSTLELGDSALYLCASSGGDSLSYEQFFGPGTRLTVL.

The genes are TRBV10-3 and TRBJ2-7; the D gene is possibly TRBD1 (6 bases). CDR1 and CDR2 from the germline V gene are ENHRY and SYGVKD. This CDR3 comprises 11 residues. V was shortened by 9 bases and J by 5 bases, with 11 bases between the two germline ends. CDR3 loop: CAITDSHEQYF. The DNA of the CDR3 is TGTGCCATTACGGACAGCCACGAGCAGTACTTC.

The chain joins TRBV6-1 to TRBJ2-3; D perhaps matches TRBD2 (6 bases). The CDR3 contains 19 residues. The V gene's germline CDR1 is MNHNS and CDR2 SASEGT. V lost 1 base to trimming and J lost 5 bases, with 25 bases between them. The chain's CDR3 is CASSEGALGGRGSRDTQYF. In DNA, the CDR3 is TGTGCCAGCAGTGAAGGGGCCCTAGGAGGGAGAGGCTCGCGAGATACGCAGTATTTT.

The CDR3: CASSLQTSGMSFF. The CDR3 coding sequence is TGTGCCAGCAGCCTCCAGACTAGCGGGATGTCGTTCTTC. This rearrangement joins TRBV3-1 (or the pseudogene TRBV3-2) to TRBJ2-1; TRBD2 agrees at 11 bases. This CDR3 comprises 13 residues. CDR1 is LGHDT and CDR2 is YNNKEL in the germline V gene (reference sequence). The V segment lost 4 bases and the J segment 15 bases; nucleotides outside the gene matches: 8.

V is TRBV7-6 and J is TRBJ2-6, with a tentative D call TRBD2 (5 bases). Germline V gene data show CDR1 as SGHVS and CDR2 as FNYEAQ. CDR3 length equals 17 residues. Trimming removed 1 base from V and 0 bases from J, with 10 bases in between. Here the CDR3 reads CASSLGGIHSGANVLTF. CDR3 nucleotides: TGTGCCAGCAGCTTAGGAGGGATCCACTCTGGGGCCAACGTCCTGACTTTC.

The rearrangement links TRBV10-3 to TRBJ1-2, with D perhaps TRBD1 (6 bases). Germline V CDR1 and CDR2: ENHRY, SYGVKD. There are 18 residues in the CDR3. V lost 3 bases to trimming and J lost 0 bases, with 20 bases between them. The CDR3 spells CAISEAGVVSGANYGYTF. Written as DNA, the CDR3 is TGTGCCATCAGTGAAGCAGGGGTTGTGTCTGGAGCTAACTATGGCTACACCTTC.

This chain joins TRBV29-1 and TRBJ2-1; the match to TRBD2 covers 8 bases. The CDR3 is 16 amino acids. CDR1 SQVTM and CDR2 ANQGSEA come from the germline V gene. The junction had 4 bases not matched to a gene; V was cut back by 0 bases and J by 0 bases. As DNA, the CDR3 is TGCAGCGTTGAAGAGTCACTAGCGGACTCCTACAATGAGCAGTTCTTC. Its translation: CSVEESLADSYNEQFF.

The chain links TRBV6-5 to TRBJ2-7; the D gene is possibly TRBD2 (6 bases). Trimming pared 3 bases from V and 4 bases from J, leaving 13 bases between. Germline V gene sequence: CDR1 MNHEY, CDR2 SVGAGI. The CDR3 has 14 residues. CDR3 region: CASSYRETSYEQYF. As DNA, the CDR3 is TGTGCCAGCAGTTATCGGGAGACGAGTTACGAGCAGTACTTC.

This clone was recorded once. The gene calls are TRBV12-3 or TRBV12-4 and TRBJ2-7; tentatively, D is TRBD1 (5 bases). V was shortened by 9 bases and J by 0 bases, with 12 bases between the two germline ends. The CDR3 is 13 residues long. For the CDR3, the DNA is TGTGCCAGTTCAAGGGGAAGCTCCTACGAGCAGTACTTC. Encoded protein: CASSRGSSYEQYF.

In its sample, this clone was seen once. The rearrangement joins TRBV11-2 to TRBJ2-5, with 7 bases fitting TRBD2. This CDR3 has 16 amino acids. Germline CDR1 reads SGHAT; CDR2 reads FQNNGV. Trimming cost V 0 bases and J 7 bases; bases outside gene matches: 11. The chain's CDR3 is CASSLDQGGGGGTQYF. The DNA of the CDR3 is TGTGCCAGCAGCTTAGATCAAGGCGGGGGAGGAGGGACCCAGTACTTC.

A few counts support this clone. The gene calls are TRBV10-3 and TRBJ1-3; D ambiguous. CDR3 length: 15 amino acids. V shed 6 bases and J shed 0 bases, with 12 bases lying between them. Germline lookup yields CDR1 ENHRY and CDR2 SYGVKD. The chain's CDR3 is CAISIQNFSGNTIYF. The CDR3 nucleotides read TGTGCCATCAGCATCCAGAATTTCTCTGGAAACACCATATATTTT.

The rearrangement uses TRBV6-5 and TRBJ2-2; D is uncertain. V was cut by 7 bases and J by 4 bases, with 13 bases left in between. The CDR3 covers 14 residues. Germline lookup yields CDR1 MNHEY and CDR2 SVGAGI. CDR3: CASIQDYSTGELFF. CDR3 bases: TGTGCCAGCATCCAGGATTACTCCACCGGGGAGCTGTTTTTT.